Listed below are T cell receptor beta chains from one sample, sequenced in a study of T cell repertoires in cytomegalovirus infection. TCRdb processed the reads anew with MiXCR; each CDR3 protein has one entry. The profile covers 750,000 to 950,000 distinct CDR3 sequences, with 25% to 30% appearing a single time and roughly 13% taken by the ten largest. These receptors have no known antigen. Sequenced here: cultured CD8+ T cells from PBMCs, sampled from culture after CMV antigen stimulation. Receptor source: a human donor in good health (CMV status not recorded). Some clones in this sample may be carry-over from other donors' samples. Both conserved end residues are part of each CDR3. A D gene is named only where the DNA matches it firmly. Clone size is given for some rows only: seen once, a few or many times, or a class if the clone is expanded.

cdr3_aa: CASSARDPHTGELFF; cdr3_nt: TGTGCCAGCAGCGCCCGGGACCCTCATACCGGGGAGCTGTTTTTT; j_call: TRBJ2-2; clone_size: many; d_call: .; v_call: TRBV11-1
cdr3_aa: CSARDPASSTDTQYF; cdr3_nt: TGCAGTGCTAGAGATCCCGCTTCTAGCACAGATACGCAGTATTTT; j_call: TRBJ2-3; clone_size: .; d_call: .; v_call: TRBV20-1
cdr3_aa: CASSIKLRYNYGYTF; cdr3_nt: TGTGCCAGTAGTATCAAGCTTCGGTATAACTATGGCTACACCTTC; j_call: TRBJ1-2; clone_size: .; d_call: .; v_call: TRBV19
cdr3_aa: CASSYPTTGSGNSPLHF; cdr3_nt: TGTGCCAGCAGTTATCCCACGACAGGCTCGGGGAATTCACCCCTCCACTTT; j_call: TRBJ1-6; clone_size: once; d_call: .; v_call: TRBV6-2/TRBV6-3
cdr3_aa: CASSDVLAGGNEQYF; cdr3_nt: TGTGCCAGCAGCGACGTACTAGCGGGGGGGAATGAGCAGTACTTC; j_call: TRBJ2-7; clone_size: many; d_call: TRBD2; v_call: TRBV7-2
cdr3_aa: CSVETQQGGYNEQFF; cdr3_nt: TGCAGCGTTGAAACCCAACAGGGTGGTTACAATGAGCAGTTCTTC; j_call: TRBJ2-1; clone_size: .; d_call: .; v_call: TRBV29-1
cdr3_aa: CASSNMGDTQYF; cdr3_nt: TGTGCCAGCAGTAACATGGGGGATACGCAGTATTTT; j_call: TRBJ2-3; clone_size: few; d_call: .; v_call: TRBV6-2/TRBV6-3
cdr3_aa: CASSLIPRSNTEAFF; cdr3_nt: TGTGCCAGCAGCTTAATCCCCAGGTCGAACACTGAAGCTTTCTTT; j_call: TRBJ1-1; clone_size: few; d_call: .; v_call: TRBV7-2
cdr3_aa: CASSLLQRGGQETQYF; cdr3_nt: TGTGCCAGCAGCTTACTCCAGCGGGGGGGGCAAGAGACCCAGTACTTC; j_call: TRBJ2-5; clone_size: many; d_call: TRBD2; v_call: TRBV7-6
cdr3_aa: CASSIGALPITDTQYF; cdr3_nt: TGTGCCAGTAGTATCGGGGCCCTCCCAATCACAGATACGCAGTATTTT; j_call: TRBJ2-3; clone_size: .; d_call: .; v_call: TRBV19
cdr3_aa: CSASIRVETQYF; cdr3_nt: TGCAGTGCTAGTATCAGGGTTGAGACCCAGTACTTC; j_call: TRBJ2-5; clone_size: .; d_call: .; v_call: TRBV20-1